The rows below give T cell receptor beta chains drawn from one sample of a study of T cells in Graves' hyperthyroidism and ophthalmopathy. TCRdb recomputed calls from the multiplex PCR reads with MiXCR, one row per CDR3 protein. This sample has around 690,000 distinct CDR3 sequences, with 15% to 20% found just once. The material sequenced was blood. Receptors originate from a man aged 45 to 65 with Graves' hyperthyroidism. Both conserved end residues are part of each CDR3. Each record gives: clone size, V gene, D gene, J gene, CDR3 DNA, CDR3 protein. The D gene is left open where the match is weak. Size is omitted from some rows. Given values are once, few, many or a class for expanded clones.

many,TRBV2,TRBD2,TRBJ2-3,TGTGCCAGCAGTGACGACCTCGGACTAGCAGATGGGGATACGCAGTATTTT,CASSDDLGLADGDTQYF
NA,TRBV6-5,TRBD2,TRBJ2-5,TGTGCCAGCAGTTACGAGCTCTCCCTAGCGGGGGTTCAAGAGACCCAGTACTTC,CASSYELSLAGVQETQYF
NA,TRBV6-2/TRBV6-3,NA,TRBJ1-3,TGTGCCAGCAGGTCTAACGGAAGCTCTGGAAACACCATATATTTT,CASRSNGSSGNTIYF
many,TRBV28,TRBD2,TRBJ2-1,TGTGCCAGCAGGCAGCGGGAGGGCCCTGAGCAGTTCTTC,CASRQREGPEQFF
many,TRBV7-4,NA,TRBJ2-2,TGTGCCAGCAGCCCCAGGGGTACGGGGGACCAAAATATGTGGGAGCTGTTTTTT,CASSPRGTGDQNMWELFF
many,TRBV6-2/TRBV6-3,NA,TRBJ2-7,TGTGCCAGCAGTTACTGGGTAGGGGACTACGAGCAGTACTTC,CASSYWVGDYEQYF
NA,TRBV6-2/TRBV6-3,TRBD1,TRBJ1-4,TGTGCCAGCAGACAACAAGGGGGCTGGGGTGAAAAACTGTTTTTT,CASRQQGGWGEKLFF
many,TRBV27,NA,TRBJ1-2,TGTGCCAGCAGCTCAGTGGGGGGCCTAGATGGCTACACCTTC,CASSSVGGLDGYTF
once,TRBV30,TRBD1,TRBJ2-1,TGTGCCTGGAGTAGGGGACAGGGGCTCAATGAGCAGTTCTTC,CAWSRGQGLNEQFF
NA,TRBV27,TRBD1,TRBJ2-1,TGTGCCAGCAGTTTATTGGGACAGGGGGGAGACAATGAGCAGTTCTTC,CASSLLGQGGDNEQFF
NA,TRBV5-5,TRBD1,TRBJ2-7,TGTGCCAGCAGCTCATCACAGGGGGACTACGAGCAGTACTTC,CASSSSQGDYEQYF
NA,TRBV6-1,NA,TRBJ1-5,TGTGCCAACAGTGTGAAATTAGGTAATAGCAATCAGCCCCAGCATTTT,CANSVKLGNSNQPQHF
NA,TRBV2,NA,TRBJ1-5,TGTGCCAGCAGTGATCAGGGGACTAGCAATCAGCCCCAGCATTTT,CASSDQGTSNQPQHF
many,TRBV5-6,NA,TRBJ2-7,TGTGCCAGCAGTTTAACCGATTACGAGCAGTACTTC,CASSLTDYEQYF
NA,TRBV6-1,NA,TRBJ2-5,TGTGCCAGCAACGACAGGGAGACCCAGTACTTC,CASNDRETQYF
many,TRBV12-3/TRBV12-4,NA,TRBJ1-2,TGTGCCAGCAGCCCGACTGGGTATGGCTACACCTTC,CASSPTGYGYTF
many,TRBV11-2,NA,TRBJ2-1,TGTGCCAGCAGCTTAGGCGTACGCTCCTACAATGAGCAGTTCTTC,CASSLGVRSYNEQFF
NA,TRBV28,TRBD2,TRBJ2-7,TGTGCCAGCAGTTCCGCGGGAGAAGGGATGGGGTACGAGCAGTACTTC,CASSSAGEGMGYEQYF
NA,TRBV19,NA,TRBJ1-2,TGTGCCAGTAGTACTCAACTGACGGACTATGGCTACACCTTC,CASSTQLTDYGYTF
NA,TRBV29-1,NA,TRBJ1-1,TGCAGCGTTGAAATCGGGGGGGGGAACACTGAAGCTTTCTTT,CSVEIGGGNTEAFF
many,TRBV7-2,NA,TRBJ2-5,TGTGCCAGCAGCTCCGCTCGGGGGTCGCGAGAGACCCAGTACTTC,CASSSARGSRETQYF
many,TRBV28,NA,TRBJ1-1,TGTGCCAGCAGTCGCCAGAGGGCGAACACTGAAGCTTTCTTT,CASSRQRANTEAFF